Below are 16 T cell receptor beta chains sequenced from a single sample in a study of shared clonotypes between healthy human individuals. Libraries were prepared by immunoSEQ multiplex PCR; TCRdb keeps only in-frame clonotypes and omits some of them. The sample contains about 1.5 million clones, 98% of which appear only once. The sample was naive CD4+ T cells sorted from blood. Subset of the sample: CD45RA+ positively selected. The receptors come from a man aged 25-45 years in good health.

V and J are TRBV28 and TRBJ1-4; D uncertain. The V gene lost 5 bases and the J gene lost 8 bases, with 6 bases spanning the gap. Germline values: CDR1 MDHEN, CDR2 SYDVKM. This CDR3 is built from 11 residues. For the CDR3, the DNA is TGTGCCAGCAGTGCCCCGGAAAAACTGTTTTTT. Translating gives CASSAPEKLFF.

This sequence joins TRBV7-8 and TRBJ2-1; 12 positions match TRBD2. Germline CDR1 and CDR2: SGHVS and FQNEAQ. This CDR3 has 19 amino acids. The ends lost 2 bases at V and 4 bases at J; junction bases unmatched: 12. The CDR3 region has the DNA TGTGCCAGCAGCTTAAGGCCTAGCGGGAGGGAGGGTCGTTACAATGAGCAGTTCTTC. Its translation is CASSLRPSGREGRYNEQFF.

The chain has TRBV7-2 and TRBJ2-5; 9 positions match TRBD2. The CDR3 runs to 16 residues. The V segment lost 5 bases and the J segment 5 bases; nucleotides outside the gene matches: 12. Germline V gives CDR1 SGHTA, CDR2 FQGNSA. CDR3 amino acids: CASSPMAGGVGETQYF. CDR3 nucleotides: TGTGCCAGCAGCCCGATGGCGGGAGGGGTGGGGGAGACCCAGTACTTC.

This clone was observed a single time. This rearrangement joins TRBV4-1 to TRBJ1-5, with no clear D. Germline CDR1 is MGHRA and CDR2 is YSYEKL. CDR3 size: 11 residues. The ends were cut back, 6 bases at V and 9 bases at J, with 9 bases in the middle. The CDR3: CASRGLGPQHF. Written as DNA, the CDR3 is TGCGCCAGCAGAGGGTTGGGGCCCCAGCATTTT.

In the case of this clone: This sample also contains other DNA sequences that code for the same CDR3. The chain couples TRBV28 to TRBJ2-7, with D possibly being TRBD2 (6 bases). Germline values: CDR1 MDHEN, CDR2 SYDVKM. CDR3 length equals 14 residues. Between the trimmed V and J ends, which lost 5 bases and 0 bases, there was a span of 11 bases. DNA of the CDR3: TGTGCCAGCAGTAGCGGGTCCGTCTCCTACGAGCAGTACTTC. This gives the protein CASSSGSVSYEQYF.

This CDR3 is CASSPASTDTQYF. The CDR3 nucleotides are TGTGCCAGCAGCCCAGCAAGCACAGATACGCAGTATTTT. The chain couples TRBV7-2 to TRBJ2-3; D is undetermined. Germline V gene lookup returns CDR1 SGHTA and CDR2 FQGNSA. The V end was cut by 5 bases, the J end by 0 bases, with 6 bases between. The CDR3 is 13 amino acids.

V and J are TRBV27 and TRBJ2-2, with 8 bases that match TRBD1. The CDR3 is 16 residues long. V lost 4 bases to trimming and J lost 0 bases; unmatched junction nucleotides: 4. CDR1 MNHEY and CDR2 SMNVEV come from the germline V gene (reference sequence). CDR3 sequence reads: CASSYRQGTNTGELFF. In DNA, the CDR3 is TGTGCCAGCAGTTATCGACAGGGGACGAACACCGGGGAGCTGTTTTTT.

This chain's CDR3 is CASSLSAGGIHRETQYF. The CDR3 DNA is TGTGCCAGCAGCTTATCAGCGGGAGGGATCCATCGGGAGACCCAGTACTTC. This chain uses TRBV7-2 with TRBJ2-5; TRBD2 matches 10 bases. The CDR3 loop spans 17 amino acids. Germline values: CDR1 SGHTA, CDR2 FQGNSA. The V gene end was trimmed by 2 bases and the J gene end by 5 bases; junction bases not matched to a gene: 11.

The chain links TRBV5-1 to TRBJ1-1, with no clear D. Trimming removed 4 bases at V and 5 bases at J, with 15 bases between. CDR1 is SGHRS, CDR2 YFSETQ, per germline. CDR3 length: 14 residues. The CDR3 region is CASSPHGRTTEAFF. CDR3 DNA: TGCGCCAGCAGCCCCCACGGCCGGACGACTGAAGCTTTCTTT.

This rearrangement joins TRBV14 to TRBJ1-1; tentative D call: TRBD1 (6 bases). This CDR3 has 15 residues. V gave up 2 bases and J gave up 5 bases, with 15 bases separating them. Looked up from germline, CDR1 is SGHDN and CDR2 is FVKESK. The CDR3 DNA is TGTGCCAGCAGCCAAATCAAGGGGGTGGGGACTGAAGCTTTCTTT. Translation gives CASSQIKGVGTEAFF.

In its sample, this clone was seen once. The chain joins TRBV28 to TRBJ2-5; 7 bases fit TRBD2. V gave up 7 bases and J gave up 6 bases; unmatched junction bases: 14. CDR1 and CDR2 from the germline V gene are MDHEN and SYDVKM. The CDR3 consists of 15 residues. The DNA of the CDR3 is TGTGCCAGCACCCGCAGCGGGGCCCAAGGCAAGACCCAGTACTTC. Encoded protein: CASTRSGAQGKTQYF.

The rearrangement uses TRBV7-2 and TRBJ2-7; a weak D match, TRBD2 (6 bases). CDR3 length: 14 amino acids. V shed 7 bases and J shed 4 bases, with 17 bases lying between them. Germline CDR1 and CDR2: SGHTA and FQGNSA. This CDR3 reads CASNPGTFQYEQYF. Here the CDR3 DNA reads TGTGCCAGCAACCCCGGGACTTTCCAATACGAGCAGTACTTC.

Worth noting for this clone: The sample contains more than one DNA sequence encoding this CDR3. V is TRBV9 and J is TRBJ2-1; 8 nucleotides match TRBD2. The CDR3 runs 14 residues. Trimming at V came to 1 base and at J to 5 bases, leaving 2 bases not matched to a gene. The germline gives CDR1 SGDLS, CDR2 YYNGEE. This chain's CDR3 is CASSVSGGNNEQFF. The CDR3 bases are TGTGCCAGCAGCGTAAGCGGGGGTAACAATGAGCAGTTCTTC.

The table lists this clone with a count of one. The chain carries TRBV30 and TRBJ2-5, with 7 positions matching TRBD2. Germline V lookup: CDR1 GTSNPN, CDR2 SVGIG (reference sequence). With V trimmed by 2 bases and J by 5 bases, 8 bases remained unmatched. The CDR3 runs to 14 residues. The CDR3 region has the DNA TGTGCCTGGAGTCCCCCCAGCGGGAAGGAGACCCAGTACTTC. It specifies CAWSPPSGKETQYF.

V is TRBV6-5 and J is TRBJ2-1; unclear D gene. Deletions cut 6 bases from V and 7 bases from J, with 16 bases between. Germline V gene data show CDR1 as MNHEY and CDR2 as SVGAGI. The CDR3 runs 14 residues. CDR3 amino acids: CASSTGLHMNEQFF. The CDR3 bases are TGTGCCAGCAGCACCGGGCTACACATGAATGAGCAGTTCTTC.

CDR3 sequence reads: CASSLEPQGTSYEQYF. In DNA, the CDR3 is TGTGCCAGCAGCTTGGAGCCGCAGGGGACCTCCTACGAGCAGTACTTC. The V gene is TRBV5-4, the J gene TRBJ2-7; TRBD1 is a possible D gene (6 bases). V was pared by 0 bases and J by 0 bases, with 13 bases between. CDR3 size: 16 residues. Germline lookup yields CDR1 SGHNT and CDR2 YYREEE (reference sequence). Drawing the rest from reference TRBV5-4 and TRBJ2-7, the complete variable domain is ETGVTQSPTHLIKTRGQQVTLRCSSQSGHNTVSWYQQALGQGPQFIFQYYREEENGRGNFPPRFSGLQFPNYSSELNVNALELDDSALYLCASSLEPQGTSYEQYFGPGTRLTVT.